The sequence of this T cell receptor (beta chain) was determined in a study of T-cell reconstitution after alpha-beta-depleted transplantation in children. The CDR3 covers 15 residues. The V gene's germline CDR1 is GTSNPN and CDR2 SVGIG (reference sequence). With 3 bases removed from V and 0 bases from J, the gap between germline ends came to 13 bases. Researchers prepared the TCRbeta library using unique molecular identifiers, the study reports. TCRdb called the PCR reads again in MiXCR, with one record for every CDR3 protein. The sample consists of about 580,000 distinct CDR3 sequences, roughly 24% of them appearing once.

The sample was PBMCs, mostly from graft donor cells, taken 360 days after TCRalphabeta/CD19-depleted stem cell transplant. The TCR comes from a boy in the first two years of life who had a stem cell transplant for acute myeloid leukemia, so the T cells may come from the graft donor. The genes are TRBV30 and TRBJ2-3, with D perhaps TRBD1 (6 bases). The DNA of the CDR3 is TGTGCCTGGAGCACAGGGTTCGATAGCACAGATACGCAGTATTTT. This codes for CAWSTGFDSTDTQYF.